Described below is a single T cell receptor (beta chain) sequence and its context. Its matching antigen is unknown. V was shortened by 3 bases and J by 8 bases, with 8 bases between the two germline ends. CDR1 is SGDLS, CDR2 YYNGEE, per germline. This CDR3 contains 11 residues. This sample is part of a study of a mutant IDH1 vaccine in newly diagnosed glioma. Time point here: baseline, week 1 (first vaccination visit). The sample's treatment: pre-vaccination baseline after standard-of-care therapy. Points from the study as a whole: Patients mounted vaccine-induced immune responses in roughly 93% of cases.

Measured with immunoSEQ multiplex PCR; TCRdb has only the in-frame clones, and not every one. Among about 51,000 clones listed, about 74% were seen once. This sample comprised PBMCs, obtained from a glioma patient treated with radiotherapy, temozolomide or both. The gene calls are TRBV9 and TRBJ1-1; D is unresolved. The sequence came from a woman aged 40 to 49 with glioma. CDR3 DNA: TGTGCCAGCAGCGACCGTCGAGAAGCTTTCTTT. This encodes CASSDRREAFF.